This section outlines one TCR beta chain sequence together with its context. Its antigen is as yet unknown. Using immunoSEQ multiplex PCR, the repertoire was profiled, and TCRdb retains in-frame clones only, with some absent. This table holds fewer than 3,000 clones, about 87% found once. This entry is derived from a study of chemoradiotherapy in HPV16-positive cancers. General study results and limits: Candidate HPV-specific clones and E7-related TCR motifs grew in tumor during treatment.

CDR3 length: 15 residues. The V gene lost 0 bases and the J gene lost 5 bases, with 14 bases spanning the gap. Germline CDR1 and CDR2: SGHRS and YFSETQ. The clonotype originates from a human donor with HPV-associated anogenital cancer. The chain couples TRBV5-1 to TRBJ1-1, with D possibly matching TRBD1 (5 bases). The sample was tumor tissue, taken from a patient who underwent chemoradiotherapy. CDR3 loop: CASSLGGSGGTEAFF. For the CDR3, the DNA is TGCGCCAGCAGCTTGGGGGGGTCGGGAGGGACTGAAGCTTTCTTT.